The clone carrying this T cell receptor beta chain was seen only a few times. Its cognate antigen is unknown. Trimming shortened V by 8 bases and J by 7 bases, and 17 bases separated the two germline ends. The CDR3 loop spans 13 amino acids. The germline V gene has CDR1 MDHEN and CDR2 SYDVKM. This sample is part of a study of shared clonotypes between healthy human individuals. Study background: Those who served as donors were a couple of women and three men between the ages of 18 and 49. Study-wide results and limits: Non-shared clonotypes had lower generation probabilities than clonotypes shared by all four sorted-subset donors. Compared with memory subsets, naive subsets generally had larger estimated richness.

DNA at 200 ng, roughly 30,000 T cell genomes, went into sorted-subset replicate PCRs. Assay: immunoSEQ multiplex PCR; the TCRdb copy retains only in-frame clones and omits some. The sample carries 190,000 or so clones, about 68% recorded once. The sequenced material came from memory CD4+ T cells sorted from blood. The subset here: CD45RA-negative fraction. The TCR sequence derives from a man aged 25-45 years in good health. The chain is built from TRBV28 and TRBJ1-1; D remains unclear. The CDR3 loop reads CASGRLPGGEAFF. DNA of the CDR3: TGTGCCAGCGGGAGGCTACCGGGAGGTGAAGCTTTCTTT.